The present T cell receptor (beta chain) was sequenced within a study of cytomegalovirus exposure and HLA in healthy donors. General study points: The classifier reportedly diagnosed cytomegalovirus status with high sensitivity and specificity. Most observed TCR sequences were rare, whereas some public TCRs were detected in many donors. In vitro assays verified that a few CMV-associated chains recognized CMV antigens specifically. Over 150 TCR beta chains were listed as cytomegalovirus-associated.

Germline lookup yields CDR1 SGHDT and CDR2 YYEEEE. CDR3 length: 15 amino acids. Trimming shortened V by 0 bases and J by 0 bases, and 7 bases separated the two germline ends. In the case of this clone: Its antigen is unknown.

The data were produced by immunoSEQ multiplex PCR, yet TCRdb's version contains in-frame clones alone and is incomplete. The sample lists about 180,000 clones, 85% occurring once. The sequenced material came from PBMCs. The TCR sequence derives from a man younger than 35 in good health and CMV-seropositive. This sequence joins TRBV5-6 and TRBJ2-1; D not resolved. This CDR3 is CASSLGVDSYNEQFF. The DNA of the CDR3 is TGTGCCAGCAGCTTGGGCGTTGACTCCTACAATGAGCAGTTCTTC.